This T cell receptor beta chain is from a study of T cells in Graves' hyperthyroidism and ophthalmopathy. The length of the CDR3 is 15 residues. V lost 1 base and J lost 5; bases outside the gene matches: 4. CDR1 SGHTA and CDR2 FQGTGA come from the germline V gene. Amplified TCR beta CDR3 regions derived from RNA transcripts. The study used the HTBI primer set for a first-round RT-PCR of the TCR CDR3. MiXCR, applied by TCRdb to the multiplex PCR reads, yields one record per CDR3 protein. The sample contains about 410,000 distinct CDR3 sequences, about 14% of which appear only once. The table lists this clonotype with many counts.

The sequenced sample was blood. The TCR was taken from a woman aged 25 to 39 with Graves' ophthalmopathy. The V gene is TRBV7-3, the J gene TRBJ2-1, with TRBD2 matching 8 bases. The CDR3: CASSLIGGGNNEQFF. In DNA, the CDR3 is TGTGCCAGCAGCTTAATCGGGGGGGGCAACAATGAGCAGTTCTTC.